The 3 T cell receptor beta chains below come from one sample, sequenced in a study of blood T cell repertoires in COVID-19. Profiled with immunoSEQ multiplex PCR; TCRdb holds only in-frame clones, not every one. The profile shows around 84,000 clones, about four fifths of them singletons. The sequenced material came from peripheral blood. Receptors were obtained from a woman in her thirties or forties with active or convalescent COVID-19.

The genes are TRBV10-3 and TRBJ2-7; 8 bases line up with TRBD1. CDR3 length: 15 residues. After removal of 4 bases from V and 2 bases from J, the junction contained 7 bases not matched to a gene. Germline CDR1 ENHRY, CDR2 SYGVKD. CDR3 residues: CAISATGTGAYEQYF. In nucleotides, the CDR3 is TGTGCCATCAGTGCCACCGGGACAGGAGCCTACGAGCAGTACTTC.

The V and J genes are TRBV12-3 or TRBV12-4 and TRBJ1-1; no clear D. The length of the CDR3 is 13 residues. With 4 bases removed from V and 4 bases from J, the gap between germline ends came to 10 bases. Here the CDR3 DNA reads TGTGCCAGCAGTTACATCGTCAGCACTGAAGCTTTCTTT. Amino acids: CASSYIVSTEAFF.

This sequence joins TRBV2 and TRBJ1-1; a possible D gene is TRBD1 (6 bases). The germline V gene has CDR1 SNHLY and CDR2 FYNNEI. V was pared by 7 bases and J by 6 bases, with 12 bases between. This CDR3 has 12 residues. For the CDR3, the DNA is TGTGCCAGCAAAACAGGGACGGCTGAAGCTTTCTTT. It yields the protein CASKTGTAEAFF.